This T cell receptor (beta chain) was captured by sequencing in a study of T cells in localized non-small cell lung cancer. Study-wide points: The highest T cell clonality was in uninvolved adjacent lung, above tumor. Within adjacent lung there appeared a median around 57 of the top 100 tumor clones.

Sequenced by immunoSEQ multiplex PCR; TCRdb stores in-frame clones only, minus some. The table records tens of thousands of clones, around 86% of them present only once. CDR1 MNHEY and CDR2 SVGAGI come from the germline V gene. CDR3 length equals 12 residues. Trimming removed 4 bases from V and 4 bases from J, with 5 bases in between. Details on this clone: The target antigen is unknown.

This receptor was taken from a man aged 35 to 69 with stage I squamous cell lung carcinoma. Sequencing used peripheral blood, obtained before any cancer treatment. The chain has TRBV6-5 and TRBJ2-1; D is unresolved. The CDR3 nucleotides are TGTGCCAGCAGTTCAGAGTACAATGAGCAGTTCTTC. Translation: CASSSEYNEQFF.